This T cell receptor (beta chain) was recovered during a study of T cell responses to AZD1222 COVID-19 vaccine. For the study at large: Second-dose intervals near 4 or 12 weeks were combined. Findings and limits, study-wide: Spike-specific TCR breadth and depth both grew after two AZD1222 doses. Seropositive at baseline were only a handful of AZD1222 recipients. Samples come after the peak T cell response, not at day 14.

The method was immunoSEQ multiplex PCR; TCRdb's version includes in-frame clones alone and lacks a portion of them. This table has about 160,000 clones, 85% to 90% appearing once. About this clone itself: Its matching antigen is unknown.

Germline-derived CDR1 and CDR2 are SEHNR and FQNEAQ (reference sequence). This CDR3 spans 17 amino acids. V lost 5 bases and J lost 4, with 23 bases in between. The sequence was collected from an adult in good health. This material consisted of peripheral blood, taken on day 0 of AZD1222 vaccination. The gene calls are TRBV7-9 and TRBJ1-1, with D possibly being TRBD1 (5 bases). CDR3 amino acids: CASSPRGLGGSSTEAFF. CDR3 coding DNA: TGTGCCAGCAGCCCCCGCGGTTTGGGGGGATCGTCCACTGAAGCTTTCTTT.